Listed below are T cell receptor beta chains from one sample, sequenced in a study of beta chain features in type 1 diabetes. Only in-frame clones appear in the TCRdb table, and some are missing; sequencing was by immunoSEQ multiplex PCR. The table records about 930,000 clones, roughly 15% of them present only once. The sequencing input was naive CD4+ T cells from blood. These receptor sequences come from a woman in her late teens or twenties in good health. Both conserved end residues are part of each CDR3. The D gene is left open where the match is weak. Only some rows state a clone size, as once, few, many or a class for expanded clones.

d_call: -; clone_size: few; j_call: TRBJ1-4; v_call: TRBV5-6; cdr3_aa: CASSLVAGTSEEKLFF; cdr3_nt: TGTGCCAGCAGCTTGGTAGCCGGGACCTCTGAGGAAAAACTGTTTTTT
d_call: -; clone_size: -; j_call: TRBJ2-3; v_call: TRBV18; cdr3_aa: CASSPPKERLTDTQYF; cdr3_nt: TGTGCCAGCTCACCACCAAAGGAGAGACTCACAGATACGCAGTATTTT
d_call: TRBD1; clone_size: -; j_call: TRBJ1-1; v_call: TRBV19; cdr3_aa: CASTPTGMNTEAFF; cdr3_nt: TGTGCCAGTACCCCGACAGGGATGAACACTGAAGCTTTCTTT
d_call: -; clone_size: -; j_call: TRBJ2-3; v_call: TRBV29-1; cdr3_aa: CSANRQVDTQYF; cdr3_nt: TGCAGCGCGAACCGGCAGGTAGATACGCAGTATTTT
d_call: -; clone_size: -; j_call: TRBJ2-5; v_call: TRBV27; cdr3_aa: CASRGTTIPETQYF; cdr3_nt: TGTGCCAGCAGGGGGACAACCATCCCGGAGACCCAGTACTTC
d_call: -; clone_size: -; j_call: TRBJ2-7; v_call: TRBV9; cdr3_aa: CASSAPPGDAGSYEQYF; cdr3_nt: TGTGCCAGCAGCGCGCCACCCGGGGACGCCGGCTCCTACGAGCAGTACTTC
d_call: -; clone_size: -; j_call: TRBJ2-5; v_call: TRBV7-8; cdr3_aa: CASSALTRSQETQYF; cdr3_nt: TGTGCCAGCAGCGCCTTGACTAGGTCTCAAGAGACCCAGTACTTC
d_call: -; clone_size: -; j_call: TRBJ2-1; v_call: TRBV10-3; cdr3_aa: CAISESTEQFF; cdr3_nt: TGTGCCATCAGTGAAAGCACCGAGCAGTTCTTC
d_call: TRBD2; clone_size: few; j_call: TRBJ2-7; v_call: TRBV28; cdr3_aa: CASSTAASGRYEQYF; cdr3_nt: TGTGCCAGCAGTACCGCCGCTAGCGGGAGATACGAGCAGTACTTC
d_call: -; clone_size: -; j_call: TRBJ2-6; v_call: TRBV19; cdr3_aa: CASSRSWGEGANVLTF; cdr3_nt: TGTGCCAGTAGTAGGAGTTGGGGGGAAGGGGCCAACGTCCTGACTTTC
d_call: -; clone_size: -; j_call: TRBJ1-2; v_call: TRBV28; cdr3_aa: CASSYSYGYTF; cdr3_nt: TGTGCCAGCAGTTACAGCTATGGCTACACCTTC
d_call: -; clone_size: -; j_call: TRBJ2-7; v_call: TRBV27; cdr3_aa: CASSSWASPRDEQYF; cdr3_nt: TGTGCCAGCAGCAGTTGGGCTAGCCCACGCGACGAGCAGTACTTC
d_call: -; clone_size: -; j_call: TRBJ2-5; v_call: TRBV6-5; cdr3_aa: CASSSRPLGETQYF; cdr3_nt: TGTGCCAGCAGCTCCCGGCCGTTGGGTGAGACCCAGTACTTC
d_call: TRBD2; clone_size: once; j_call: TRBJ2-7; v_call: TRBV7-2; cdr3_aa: CASSPTFGSGRKNEQYF; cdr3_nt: TGTGCCAGCAGCCCCACGTTTGGTAGCGGGAGAAAGAACGAGCAGTACTTC
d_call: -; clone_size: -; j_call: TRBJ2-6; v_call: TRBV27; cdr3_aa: CASSAIGANVLTF; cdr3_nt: TGTGCCAGCAGCGCAATAGGGGCCAACGTCCTGACTTTC
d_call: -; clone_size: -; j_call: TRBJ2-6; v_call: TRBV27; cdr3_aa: CASSLSRGRSGANVLTF; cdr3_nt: TGTGCCAGCAGTTTATCCAGGGGCCGCTCTGGGGCCAACGTCCTGACTTTC
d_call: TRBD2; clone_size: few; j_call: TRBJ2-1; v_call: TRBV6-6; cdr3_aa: CASSYGTSEFEFF; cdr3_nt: TGTGCCAGCAGCTACGGGACTAGCGAGTTCGAGTTCTTC
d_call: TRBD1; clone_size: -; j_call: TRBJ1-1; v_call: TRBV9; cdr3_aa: CASSVGGGTGGTEAFF; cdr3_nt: TGTGCCAGCAGCGTAGGCGGCGGGACAGGGGGCACTGAAGCTTTCTTT
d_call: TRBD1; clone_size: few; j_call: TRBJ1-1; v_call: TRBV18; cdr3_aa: CASSPQGQGVNTEAFF; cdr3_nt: TGTGCCAGCTCACCACAGGGACAGGGTGTGAACACTGAAGCTTTCTTT
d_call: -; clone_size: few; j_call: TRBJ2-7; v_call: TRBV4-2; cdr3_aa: CASSQVFAHEQYF; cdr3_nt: TGTGCCAGCAGCCAAGTATTTGCCCACGAGCAGTACTTC
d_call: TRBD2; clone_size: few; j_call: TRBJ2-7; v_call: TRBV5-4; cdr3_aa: CASSLGGASGTYEQYF; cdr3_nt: TGTGCCAGCAGCTTGGGGGGCGCTAGCGGAACCTACGAGCAGTACTTC
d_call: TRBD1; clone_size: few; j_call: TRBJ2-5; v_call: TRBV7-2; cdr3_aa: CASSLGQGSLGAQYF; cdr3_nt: TGTGCCAGCAGCTTAGGACAGGGGAGCCTTGGGGCCCAGTACTTC
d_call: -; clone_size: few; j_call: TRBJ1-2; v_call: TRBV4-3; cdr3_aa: CASSQAKNYGYTF; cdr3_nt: TGCGCCAGCAGCCAGGCCAAGAACTATGGCTACACCTTC
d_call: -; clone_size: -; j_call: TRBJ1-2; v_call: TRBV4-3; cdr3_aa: CASSQNRDLTSYGYTF; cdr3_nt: TGCGCCAGCAGCCAAAACCGGGACCTAACCTCGTATGGCTACACCTTC
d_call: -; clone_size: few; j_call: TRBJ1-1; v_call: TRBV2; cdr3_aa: CASPSRRDTEAFF; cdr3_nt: TGTGCCAGCCCCTCTAGGCGGGATACTGAAGCTTTCTTT
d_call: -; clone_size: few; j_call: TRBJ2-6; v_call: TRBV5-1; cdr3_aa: CASSSGLNSGANVLTF; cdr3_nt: TGCGCCAGCAGCTCGGGACTGAACTCTGGGGCCAACGTCCTGACTTTC
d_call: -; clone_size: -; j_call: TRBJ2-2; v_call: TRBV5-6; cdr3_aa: CASRETGVAGELFF; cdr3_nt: TGTGCCAGCAGGGAGACGGGGGTGGCCGGGGAGCTGTTTTTT
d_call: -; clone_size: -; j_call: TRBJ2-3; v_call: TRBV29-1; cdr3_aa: CSVELPTNTQYF; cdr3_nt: TGCAGCGTTGAACTTCCTACTAATACGCAGTATTTT
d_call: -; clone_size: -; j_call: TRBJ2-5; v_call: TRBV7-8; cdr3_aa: CASSHTREKKTQYF; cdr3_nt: TGTGCCAGCAGCCATACACGGGAGAAGAAGACCCAGTACTTC
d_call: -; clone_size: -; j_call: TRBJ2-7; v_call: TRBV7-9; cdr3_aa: CASMRGSSAYEQYF; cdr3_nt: TGTGCCAGCATGCGTGGGAGCAGCGCCTACGAGCAGTACTTC
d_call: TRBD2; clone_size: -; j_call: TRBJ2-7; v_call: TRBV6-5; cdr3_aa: CASSYGGSQIYEQYF; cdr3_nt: TGTGCCAGCAGTTACGGCGGGAGCCAAATCTACGAGCAGTACTTC
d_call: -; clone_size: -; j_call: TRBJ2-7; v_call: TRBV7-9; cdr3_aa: CASSEIAAGEQYF; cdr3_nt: TGTGCCAGCTCCGAAATCGCGGCGGGCGAGCAGTACTTC
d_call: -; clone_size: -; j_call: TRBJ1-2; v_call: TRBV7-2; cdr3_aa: CASSLVTDGYTF; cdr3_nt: TGTGCCAGCAGCTTAGTGACGGATGGCTACACCTTC
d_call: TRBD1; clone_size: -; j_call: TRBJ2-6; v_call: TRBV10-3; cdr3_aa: CAITDRGGASGANVLTF; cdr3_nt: TGTGCCATCACGGACAGGGGTGGTGCCTCTGGGGCCAACGTCCTGACTTTC
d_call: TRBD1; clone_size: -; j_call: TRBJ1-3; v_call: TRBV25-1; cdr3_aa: CASRPWDRDRNIIYF; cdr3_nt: TGTGCCAGCAGACCCTGGGACAGGGACAGAAACATCATATATTTT
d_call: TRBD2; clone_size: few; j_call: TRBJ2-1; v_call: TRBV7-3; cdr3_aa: CASSPSGYSYNEQFF; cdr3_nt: TGTGCCAGCAGTCCTAGCGGCTACTCCTACAATGAGCAGTTCTTC
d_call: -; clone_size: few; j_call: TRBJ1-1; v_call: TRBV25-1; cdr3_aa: CASSESGLRPQAFF; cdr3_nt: TGTGCCAGCAGTGAATCGGGGTTGCGGCCGCAAGCTTTCTTT
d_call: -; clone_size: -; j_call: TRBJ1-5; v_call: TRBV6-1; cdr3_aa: CASSEGSLNQPQHF; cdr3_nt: TGTGCCAGCAGTGAGGGCAGCCTGAATCAGCCCCAGCATTTT
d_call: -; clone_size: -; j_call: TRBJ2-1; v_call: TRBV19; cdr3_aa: CASSINPPGLAINEQFF; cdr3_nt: TGTGCCAGTAGTATTAACCCCCCCGGGCTAGCCATCAATGAGCAGTTCTTC
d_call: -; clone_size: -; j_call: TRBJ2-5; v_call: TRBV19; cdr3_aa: CASSIYLGAGETQYF; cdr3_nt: TGTGCCAGTAGTATTTATTTGGGGGCCGGGGAGACCCAGTACTTC
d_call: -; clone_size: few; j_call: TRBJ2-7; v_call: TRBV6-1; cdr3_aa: CASSGQTGEQYF; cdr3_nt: TGTGCCAGCAGTGGGCAGACCGGCGAGCAGTACTTC
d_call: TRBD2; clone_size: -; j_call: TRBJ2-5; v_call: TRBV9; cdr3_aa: CASSVQASGAQETQYF; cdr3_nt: TGTGCCAGCAGCGTACAGGCTAGCGGGGCGCAAGAGACCCAGTACTTC
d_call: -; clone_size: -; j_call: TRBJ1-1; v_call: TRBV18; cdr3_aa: CASSTRGMNTEAFF; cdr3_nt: TGTGCCAGCTCAACTCGTGGGATGAACACTGAAGCTTTCTTT
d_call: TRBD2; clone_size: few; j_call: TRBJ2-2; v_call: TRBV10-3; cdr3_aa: CASSGLKGLVSGELFF; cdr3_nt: TGTGCCAGCTCCGGGCTAAAGGGACTAGTATCTGGGGAGCTGTTTTTT
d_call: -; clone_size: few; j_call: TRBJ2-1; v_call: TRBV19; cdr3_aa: CASVSRRGNEQFF; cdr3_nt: TGTGCCAGTGTATCGAGGAGGGGAAATGAGCAGTTCTTC
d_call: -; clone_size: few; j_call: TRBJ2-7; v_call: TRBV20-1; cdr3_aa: CSARNYEQYF; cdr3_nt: TGCAGTGCTAGAAACTACGAGCAGTACTTC
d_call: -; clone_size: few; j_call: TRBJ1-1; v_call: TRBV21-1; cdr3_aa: CASSAGQGEDTEAFF; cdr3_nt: TGTGCCAGCAGCGCCGGACAGGGGGAGGACACTGAAGCTTTCTTT
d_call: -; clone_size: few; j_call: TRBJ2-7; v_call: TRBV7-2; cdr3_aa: CASSFQQSYEQYF; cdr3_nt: TGTGCCAGCAGCTTTCAACAGTCCTACGAGCAGTACTTC